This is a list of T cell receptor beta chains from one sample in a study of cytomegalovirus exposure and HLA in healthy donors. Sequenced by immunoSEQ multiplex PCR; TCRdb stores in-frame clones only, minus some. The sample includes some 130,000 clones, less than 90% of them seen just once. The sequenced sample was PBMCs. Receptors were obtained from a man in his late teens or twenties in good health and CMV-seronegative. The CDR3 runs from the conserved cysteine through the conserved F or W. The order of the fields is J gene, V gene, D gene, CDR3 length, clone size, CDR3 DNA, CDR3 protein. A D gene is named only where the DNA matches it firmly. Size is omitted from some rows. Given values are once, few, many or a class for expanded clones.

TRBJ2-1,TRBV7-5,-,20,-,TGTGCCAGAAGCTTACCTCCGAGGTTTATGACTAGCGGAAAAGGGAATGAGCAGTTCTTC,CARSLPPRFMTSGKGNEQFF
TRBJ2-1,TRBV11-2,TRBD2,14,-,TGTGCCAGCAGCCCTCGACTAGCAACCAATGAGCAGTTCTTC,CASSPRLATNEQFF
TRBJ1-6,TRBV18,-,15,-,TGTGCCAGCTCATCCTCGACAGGCCTGAATTCACCCCTCCACTTT,CASSSSTGLNSPLHF
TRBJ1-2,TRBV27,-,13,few,TGTGCCAGCAGTTTCATACCAGGGGATGGCTACACCTTC,CASSFIPGDGYTF
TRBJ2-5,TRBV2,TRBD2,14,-,TGTGCCAGCAGTCTACTAGCGGGACAAGAGACCCAGTACTTC,CASSLLAGQETQYF
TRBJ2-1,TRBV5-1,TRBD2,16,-,TGCGCCAGCAGCGCCCGACTAGCGGGGGGGCAGGAAGAGCAGTTCTTC,CASSARLAGGQEEQFF
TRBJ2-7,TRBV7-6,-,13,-,TGTGCCAGCAGCTTGGCCCCCACCAACGAGCAGTACTTC,CASSLAPTNEQYF
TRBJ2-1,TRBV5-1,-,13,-,TGCGCCAGCAGCTTGTCCAGATACAATGAGCAGTTCTTC,CASSLSRYNEQFF
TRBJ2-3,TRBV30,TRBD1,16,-,TGTGCCTGGAGTGGCGGAACAGGGGGTACCACAGATACGCAGTATTTT,CAWSGGTGGTTDTQYF
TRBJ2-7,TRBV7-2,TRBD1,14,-,TGTGCCAGCAGAGCACAGGGGGGCTCCTACGAGCAGTACTTC,CASRAQGGSYEQYF
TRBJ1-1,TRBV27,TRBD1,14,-,TGTGCCAGCAGAACAGGGGGTATGGGCACTGAAGCTTTCTTT,CASRTGGMGTEAFF
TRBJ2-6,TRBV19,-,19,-,TGTGCCAGTAATCCCAGGGGGGTCTTACAGGGCGGTGGGGCCAACGTCCTGACTTTC,CASNPRGVLQGGGANVLTF
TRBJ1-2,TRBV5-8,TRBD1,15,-,TGTGCCAGCAGTCACCCTACAGGGGTTAACTATGGCTACACCTTC,CASSHPTGVNYGYTF
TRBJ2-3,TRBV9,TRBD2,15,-,TGTGCCAGCAGCCCCGGGACTAGCGGTACAGATACGCAGTATTTT,CASSPGTSGTDTQYF
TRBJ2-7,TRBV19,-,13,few,TGTGCCTCCAGGGGGGCCTCCTATCGGGAGCAGTACTTC,CASRGASYREQYF
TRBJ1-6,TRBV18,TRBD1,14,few,TGTGCCAGCTCACCAGGGGACAGGGATTCACCCCTCCACTTT,CASSPGDRDSPLHF
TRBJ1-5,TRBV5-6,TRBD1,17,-,TGTGCCAGCAGCTTAACCAAACGGGACAGGGCGTATCAGCCCCAGCATTTT,CASSLTKRDRAYQPQHF
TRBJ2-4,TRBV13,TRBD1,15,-,TGTGCCAGCAGCTTAGGACCGGGGACAGGTAACATTCAGTACTTC,CASSLGPGTGNIQYF
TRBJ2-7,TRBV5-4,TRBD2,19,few,TGTGCCAGCAGCTTCGGCGGACTAGCGGGAGAGAATGGGTCTTACGAGCAGTACTTC,CASSFGGLAGENGSYEQYF
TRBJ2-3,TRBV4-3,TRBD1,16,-,TGCGCCAGCAGCCAAGCTTGGGACAGCTTACAAGATACGCAGTATTTT,CASSQAWDSLQDTQYF
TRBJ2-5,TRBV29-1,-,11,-,TGCAGCGTTGGGCCGCAAGAGACCCAGTACTTC,CSVGPQETQYF
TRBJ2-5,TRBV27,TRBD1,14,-,TGTGCCAGCAGCCCACAGGGGAATAAAGAGACCCAGTACTTC,CASSPQGNKETQYF
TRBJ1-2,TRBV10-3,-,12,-,TGTGCCGGCGGTGGCCAGGGTACTGGCTACACCTTC,CAGGGQGTGYTF
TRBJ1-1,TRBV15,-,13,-,TGTGCCACCAGTTTGGCCTGGAACACTGAAGCTTTCTTT,CATSLAWNTEAFF
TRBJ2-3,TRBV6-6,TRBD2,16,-,TGTGCCAGCAGATCTCCGACGGGAGGGAGCACAGATACGCAGTATTTT,CASRSPTGGSTDTQYF
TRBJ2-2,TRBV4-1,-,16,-,TGCGCCAGCAGACAAGGGGTCGTCGGGGTAGCCGGGGAGCTGTTTTTT,CASRQGVVGVAGELFF
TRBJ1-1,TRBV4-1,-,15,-,TGCGCCAGCAGCCACCAGACAGTCGGGAGTACTGAAGCTTTCTTT,CASSHQTVGSTEAFF
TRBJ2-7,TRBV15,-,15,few,TGTGCCACCAGCAGAGATGTCGCGCCTGCCTACGAGCAGTACTTC,CATSRDVAPAYEQYF
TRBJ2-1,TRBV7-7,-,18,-,TGTGCCAGCAGCCCAGAGATCCAGGCTTACGGCTCCTACAATGAGCAGTTCTTC,CASSPEIQAYGSYNEQFF
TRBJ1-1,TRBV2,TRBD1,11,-,TGTGCCAGCAGTTGGACAGGCGGAGCTTTCTTT,CASSWTGGAFF
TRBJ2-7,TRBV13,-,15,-,TGTGCCAGCAGCTTAATTGAGTGGTCTCCCTACGAGCAGTACTTC,CASSLIEWSPYEQYF
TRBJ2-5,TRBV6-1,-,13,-,TGTGCCAGCAGTGTTCAGGGGCGGGAGACCCAGTACTTC,CASSVQGRETQYF
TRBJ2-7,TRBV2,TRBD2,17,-,TGTGCCAGCAGTGAATCCTCACTAGCGGGACCAATCTACGAGCAGTACTTC,CASSESSLAGPIYEQYF
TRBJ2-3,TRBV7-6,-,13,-,TGTGCCAGCAGCATCGGAGAGCCAGATACGCAGTATTTT,CASSIGEPDTQYF
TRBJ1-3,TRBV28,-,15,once,TGTGCCAGCAGTTTCCGACAGAGCTCTGGAAACACCATATATTTT,CASSFRQSSGNTIYF
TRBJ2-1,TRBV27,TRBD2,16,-,TGTGCCAGCAGTTCGGGACTAGCGGTAAATTACAATGAGCAGTTCTTC,CASSSGLAVNYNEQFF
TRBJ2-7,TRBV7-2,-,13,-,TGTGCCAGCAGCTTCTCCGGTGCGGGAGAGCAGTACTTC,CASSFSGAGEQYF
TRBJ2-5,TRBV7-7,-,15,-,TGTGCCAGCAGCTTAAGTTGGGGAGGCTTGGAGACCCAGTACTTC,CASSLSWGGLETQYF
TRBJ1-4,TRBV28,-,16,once,TGTGCCAGCAGTTCTCCAAGGAGCCCAACGGATGAAAAACTGTTTTTT,CASSSPRSPTDEKLFF
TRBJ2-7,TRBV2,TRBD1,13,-,TGTGCCAGCAACCTGGACAGGAACTACGAGCAGTACTTC,CASNLDRNYEQYF
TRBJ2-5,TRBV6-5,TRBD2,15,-,TGTGCCAGCAGTCCGCAAATAGCGGGCCAAGAGACCCAGTACTTC,CASSPQIAGQETQYF